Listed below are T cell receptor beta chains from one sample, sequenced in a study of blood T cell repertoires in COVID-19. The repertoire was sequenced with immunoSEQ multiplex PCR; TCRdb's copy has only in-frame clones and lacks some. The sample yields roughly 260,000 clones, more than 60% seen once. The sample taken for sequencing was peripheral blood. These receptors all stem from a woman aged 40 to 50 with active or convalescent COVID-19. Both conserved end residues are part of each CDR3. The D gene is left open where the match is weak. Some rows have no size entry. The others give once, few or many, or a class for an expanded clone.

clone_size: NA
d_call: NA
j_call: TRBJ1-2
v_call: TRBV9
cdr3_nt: TGTGCCAGCAGCGCCGGGACTCATGGCTACACCTTC
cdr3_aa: CASSAGTHGYTF

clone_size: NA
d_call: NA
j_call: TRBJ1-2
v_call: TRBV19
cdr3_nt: TGTGCCAGTAGTACCCAATCGGGGGGGAGCTATGGCTACACCTTC
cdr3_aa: CASSTQSGGSYGYTF

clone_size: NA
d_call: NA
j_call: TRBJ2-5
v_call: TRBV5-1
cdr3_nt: TGCGCCAGCAGCTCAGGGGGCGCCCTAATCGGGAGGGAGACCCAGTACTTC
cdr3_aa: CASSSGGALIGRETQYF

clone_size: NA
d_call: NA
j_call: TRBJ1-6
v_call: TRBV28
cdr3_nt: TGTGCCAGCAGTTTATCCGGGGGGGCCTCACCCCTCCACTTT
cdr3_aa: CASSLSGGASPLHF

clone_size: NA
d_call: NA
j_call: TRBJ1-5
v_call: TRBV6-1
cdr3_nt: TGTGCCAGCAGTGAAGAACGGGGACTCCTGAGCAATCAGCCCCAGCATTTT
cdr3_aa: CASSEERGLLSNQPQHF

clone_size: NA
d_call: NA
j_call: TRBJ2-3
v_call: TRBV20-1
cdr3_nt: TGCAGTGCTAGACGGGGGGATACGCAGTATTTT
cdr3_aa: CSARRGDTQYF

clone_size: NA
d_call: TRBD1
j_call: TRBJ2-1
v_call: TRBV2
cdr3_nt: TGTGCCAGCAGCGGGGACAGTGCGCAGTTCTTC
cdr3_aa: CASSGDSAQFF

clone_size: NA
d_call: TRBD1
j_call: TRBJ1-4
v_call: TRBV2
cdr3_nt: TGTGCCAGCAGGGACAGGGGCGACCATAATGAAAAACTGTTTTTT
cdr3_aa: CASRDRGDHNEKLFF

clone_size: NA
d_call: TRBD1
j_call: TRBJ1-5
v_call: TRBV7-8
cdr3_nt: TGTGCCAGCAGCTCGGAAGGGGGCTATCAGCCCCAGCATTTT
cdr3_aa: CASSSEGGYQPQHF

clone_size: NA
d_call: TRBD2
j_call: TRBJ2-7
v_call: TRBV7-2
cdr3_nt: TGTGCCAGCAGCTACCGAACCGGGACTAGCGGGGGGGACTCCTACGAGCAGTACTTC
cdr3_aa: CASSYRTGTSGGDSYEQYF

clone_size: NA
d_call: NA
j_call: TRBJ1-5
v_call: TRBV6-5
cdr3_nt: TGTGCCAGCATTCCTCGGACGGGGCAGCCCCAGCATTTT
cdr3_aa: CASIPRTGQPQHF

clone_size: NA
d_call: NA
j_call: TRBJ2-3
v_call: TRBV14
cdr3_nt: TGTGCCAGCAGCCAAGCGGCCAGGAGCACAGATACGCAGTATTTT
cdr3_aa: CASSQAARSTDTQYF

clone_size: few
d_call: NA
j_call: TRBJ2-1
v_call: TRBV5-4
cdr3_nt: TGTGCCAGCAGCAGAGCCGGGATTTACAATGAGCAGTTCTTC
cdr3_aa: CASSRAGIYNEQFF

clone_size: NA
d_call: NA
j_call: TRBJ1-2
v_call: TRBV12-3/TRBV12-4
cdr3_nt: TGTGCCAGCAGTTCCGAGATATATGGCTACACCTTC
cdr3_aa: CASSSEIYGYTF